This T cell receptor (beta chain) was recorded in a study of identical twins. In TCRdb, the 5' RACE reads were re-called with MiXCR into one record per CDR3 protein. The profile covers some 440,000 distinct CDR3 sequences, with roughly 26% appearing a single time and roughly 2.8% taken by the ten largest. Trimming pared 6 bases from V and 8 bases from J, leaving 13 bases between. This CDR3 is built from 12 residues. The sample also formed part of further work on T cells expressing NK-cell markers. In that study: TCR beta repertoires came from sorted CD3+CD56+NKG2C+, CD3+CD56+NKG2C- and CD3+CD56-NKG2C+ T cells.

The TCR sequence derives from a woman under 30 in good health. Material for sequencing was CD4+ T cells sorted from blood. The V call is TRBV12-3 or TRBV12-4, the J call TRBJ1-2; D gene unclear. CDR3: CASRPSSGGYTF. As DNA, the CDR3 is TGTGCCAGCAGACCGAGCTCTGGAGGCTACACCTTC.